The 24 T cell receptor beta chains reported below all come from one sample, sequenced in a study of T-cell memory formation after mild COVID-19. TCRdb itself ran the 5' RACE reads through MiXCR, one entry per CDR3 protein. The sample contains around 210,000 distinct CDR3 sequences, more than 8% of which appear only once. The sequenced material came from PBMCs or a T cell subset sorted from them (not recorded which). These receptors all come from a man aged 18 to 35 who had mild COVID-19 (a few samples of this study predate the infection). Cell type and time point are not known.

This clonotype was found many times. The V gene is TRBV11-2, the J gene TRBJ2-1, with D perhaps given as TRBD1 or TRBD2 (5 bases each). Trimming took off 5 bases at V and 4 bases at J, with 9 bases between the two ends. The CDR3 is 13 amino acids. Germline CDR1 is SGHAT and CDR2 is FQNNGV. CDR3 in amino acids: CASSPGRYNEQFF. CDR3 coding DNA: TGTGCCAGCAGCCCGGGACGTTACAATGAGCAGTTCTTC.

In this sample, this clonotype turned up many times. V is TRBV7-2 and J is TRBJ2-7; tentatively, D is TRBD2 (5 bases). The ends were cut back, 2 bases at V and 4 bases at J, with 9 bases in the middle. The germline CDR1 and CDR2 sequences are SGHTA and FQGNSA. This CDR3 has 13 amino acids. The CDR3, as DNA: TGTGCCAGCAGCTTAAGCGGTCGGTACGAGCAGTACGTC. The encoded protein is CASSLSGRYEQYV.

This clonotype was detected only a few times. V usage is TRBV6-6 and J usage is TRBJ1-1; D is perhaps TRBD1 (5 bases). In germline, CDR1 is MNHNY, CDR2 SVGAGI (reference sequence). This CDR3 region has 14 residues. Trimming cost V 7 bases and J 4 bases, with 16 bases left between them. As DNA, the CDR3 is TGTGCCAGCATTCTTGACAGCCCGGGCACTGAAGCTTTCTTT. Translating it yields CASILDSPGTEAFF.

This sequence joins TRBV5-1 and TRBJ2-5; a possible D gene is TRBD2 (5 bases). This CDR3 has 15 amino acids. Looked up from germline, CDR1 is SGHRS and CDR2 is YFSETQ. V lost 4 bases and J 4 bases, leaving 17 bases between the germline ends. The CDR3 region has the DNA TGCGCCAGCAGCGGCGGGTCTTCCTTCTTAGAGACCCAGTACTTC. It codes for CASSGGSSFLETQYF.

At least ten counts were recorded for this clonotype. This sequence joins TRBV7-2 and TRBJ1-2, with D perhaps matching TRBD1 (6 bases). V was pared by 5 bases and J by 8 bases, with 15 bases between. This CDR3 comprises 13 residues. Looked up from germline, CDR1 is SGHTA and CDR2 is FQGNSA. CDR3 sequence: CASSPGQQGGYTF. DNA for the CDR3: TGTGCCAGCAGCCCCGGACAGCAGGGGGGCTACACCTTC. The full variable domain, its missing parts supplied by reference TRBV7-2 and TRBJ1-2, is GAGVSQSPSNKVTEKGKDVELRCDPISGHTALYWYRQSLGQGLEFLIYFQGNSAPDKSGLPSDRFSAERTGGSVSTLTIQRTQQEDSAVYLCASSPGQQGGYTFGSGTRLTVV.

This clonotype was detected a few times. This chain uses TRBV4-3 with TRBJ2-7, with 9 positions matching TRBD2. V shed 0 bases, J shed 3 bases, and the junction held 9 bases outside the gene matches. Looked up from germline, CDR1 is LGHNA and CDR2 is YSLEER. This CDR3 has 17 residues. Written as DNA, the CDR3 is TGCGCCAGCAGCCAAGAGCACAGGCGGGGGGGAATCTACGAGCAGTACTTC. Its translation: CASSQEHRRGGIYEQYF.

This clonotype is deemed medium-sized (0.01 to 0.1%). The chain couples TRBV4-3 to TRBJ1-2; maybe TRBD1 (6 bases). V lost 0 bases and J 4 bases, leaving 15 bases between the germline ends. The CDR3 contains 16 residues. Germline CDR1 is LGHNA and CDR2 is YSLEER. In DNA, the CDR3 is TGCGCCAGCAGCCAAGATTACGGGGGCGGAGGCTATGGCTACACCTTC. Translated, it gives CASSQDYGGGGYGYTF.

This clonotype was seen only a few times. The chain couples TRBV5-1 to TRBJ2-3; unclear D gene. Per the germline V gene, CDR1 is SGHRS and CDR2 is YFSETQ. V was shortened by 4 bases and J by 7 bases, with 7 bases between the two germline ends. The CDR3 covers 11 residues. The CDR3 DNA is TGCGCCAGCAGCCCCGGTAATACGCAGTATTTT. Translating gives CASSPGNTQYF.

This clonotype was seen many times. V is TRBV5-1 and J is TRBJ1-6; tentative D call: TRBD1 (6 bases). Germline CDR1 reads SGHRS; CDR2 reads YFSETQ. The germline V and J ends were trimmed by 5 bases and 0 bases, with 12 bases remaining between them. The CDR3 is made up of 16 amino acids. The CDR3 DNA sequence: TGCGCCAGCAGGACACAGGGCGGCTCCTATAATTCACCCCTCCACTTT. Translating it yields CASRTQGGSYNSPLHF.

This clonotype was seen many times. The chain has TRBV7-2 and TRBJ2-3; TRBD2 matches at 7 bases. Germline trimming cut 7 bases from V and 1 base from J; bases unmatched to any gene: 11. The CDR3 totals 16 residues. The germline CDR1 and CDR2 sequences are SGHTA and FQGNSA. The CDR3 protein is CASNKVSGVGTDTQYF. In nucleotides, the CDR3 is TGTGCCAGCAACAAAGTGAGCGGGGTTGGCACAGATACGCAGTATTTT. Supplemented by reference TRBV7-2 and TRBJ2-3, the full variable domain reads GAGVSQSPSNKVTEKGKDVELRCDPISGHTALYWYRQSLGQGLEFLIYFQGNSAPDKSGLPSDRFSAERTGGSVSTLTIQRTQQEDSAVYLCASNKVSGVGTDTQYFGPGTRLTVL.

This clonotype has more than one count but fewer than ten. J is TRBJ2-3 and V is TRBV5-4, with 12 bases matching TRBD2. Germline trimming cut 1 base from V and 0 bases from J; bases unmatched to any gene: 6. There are 18 residues in the CDR3. CDR1 is SGHNT, CDR2 YYREEE, per germline (reference sequence). CDR3 sequence reads: CASSLKLAGGQSTDTQYF. DNA for the CDR3: TGTGCCAGCAGCTTGAAGCTAGCGGGGGGGCAAAGCACAGATACGCAGTATTTT. Full variable domain (remainder filled in from reference TRBV5-4 and TRBJ2-3): ETGVTQSPTHLIKTRGQQVTLRCSSQSGHNTVSWYQQALGQGPQFIFQYYREEENGRGNFPPRFSGLQFPNYSSELNVNALELDDSALYLCASSLKLAGGQSTDTQYFGPGTRLTVL.

The chain joins TRBV12-3 or TRBV12-4 to TRBJ1-4; 9 bases line up with TRBD1. V trimming: 5 bases; J trimming: 7 bases; junction bases outside the gene matches: 8. This CDR3 is 15 amino acids long. The CDR3 spells CASSRQGDKREKLFF. CDR3 nucleotide sequence: TGTGCCAGCAGTAGACAGGGGGATAAGCGTGAAAAACTGTTTTTT.

The rearrangement joins TRBV12-3 or TRBV12-4 to TRBJ2-1; TRBD1 or TRBD2 may be the D gene (5 bases each). The CDR3 has 16 residues. Trimming cost V 3 bases and J 1 base, with 13 bases left between them. CDR3 loop: CASSFDFGGSYNEQFF. The CDR3, as DNA: TGTGCCAGCAGTTTCGATTTTGGGGGATCCTACAATGAGCAGTTCTTC.

V gene TRBV5-1 combines with J gene TRBJ1-4; possible D gene TRBD1, 5 bases. With 2 bases removed from V and 0 bases from J, the gap between germline ends came to 11 bases. Germline CDR1 is SGHRS and CDR2 is YFSETQ. CDR3 length equals 16 residues. The CDR3 loop reads CASSFSLGATNEKLFF. For the CDR3, the DNA is TGCGCCAGCAGCTTTTCCTTGGGGGCAACTAATGAAAAACTGTTTTTT. Looking up the rest from reference TRBV5-1 and TRBJ1-4 gives the full variable domain: KAGVTQTPRYLIKTRGQQVTLSCSPISGHRSVSWYQQTPGQGLQFLFEYFSETQRNKGNFPGRFSGRQFSNSRSEMNVSTLELGDSALYLCASSFSLGATNEKLFFGSGTQLSVL.

The CDR3 DNA sequence: TGTGCCAGCAGCGTTCCGACAGGGCACTCAGGTGGAAACACCATATATTTT. It yields the protein CASSVPTGHSGGNTIYF. The rearrangement links TRBV7-9 to TRBJ1-3; TRBD1 agrees at 7 bases. Germline V CDR1 and CDR2: SEHNR, FQNEAQ (reference sequence). This CDR3 comprises 17 residues. V lost 5 bases to trimming and J lost 3 bases; unmatched junction nucleotides: 13. Combining the CDR3 with reference TRBV7-9 and TRBJ1-3 gives the whole variable domain DTGVSQNPRHKITKRGQNVTFRCDPISEHNRLYWYRQTLGQGPEFLTYFQNEAQLEKSRLLSDRFSAERPKGSFSTLEIQRTEQGDSAMYLCASSVPTGHSGGNTIYFGEGSWLTVV.

The DNA of the CDR3 is TGTGCCAGCAGTTTGCGGACTAGCGGGGGCCCGGTGAGGGCCCAGTACTTC. This codes for CASSLRTSGGPVRAQYF. The chain has TRBV27 and TRBJ2-5; TRBD2 matches 13 bases. The V gene end was trimmed by 3 bases and the J gene end by 9 bases; junction bases not matched to a gene: 13. CDR3 length equals 17 residues. CDR1 and CDR2 (germline): MNHEY, SMNVEV (reference sequence).

This clonotype turned up a few times. The chain has TRBV29-1 and TRBJ2-5; the match to TRBD1 covers 8 bases. This CDR3 has 12 amino acids. The J segment lost 5 bases and the V segment lost 8 bases, leaving 7 bases of the junction unmatched. Germline V gene data show CDR1 as SQVTM and CDR2 as ANQGSEA. CDR3 residues: CSCQGAPETQYF. CDR3 coding DNA: TGCAGCTGTCAGGGGGCGCCGGAGACCCAGTACTTC.

This clonotype was counted at least ten times. The chain is built from TRBV29-1 and TRBJ2-3; 9 bases match TRBD1. V lost 4 bases, J lost 2 bases, and 7 bases stayed unmatched. This CDR3 region has 15 residues. Germline V gives CDR1 SQVTM, CDR2 ANQGSEA. The CDR3 DNA reads TGCAGCGTTGCCTTCGGGACAGGGTCCACAGATACGCAGTATTTT. Its protein product is CSVAFGTGSTDTQYF.

The CDR3 loop is CSAGPQIYTEAFF. The CDR3 DNA is TGCAGTGCGGGACCCCAAATCTACACTGAAGCTTTCTTT. J is TRBJ1-1 and V is TRBV20-1; a possible D gene is TRBD1 (5 bases). The V and J ends lost 6 bases and 3 bases respectively, with 14 bases between them. CDR3 length: 13 amino acids. Germline V gene lookup returns CDR1 DFQATT and CDR2 SNEGSKA (reference sequence).

The chain links TRBV15 to TRBJ2-3, with unresolved D. V was cut by 5 bases and J by 6 bases, with 12 bases left in between. In germline, CDR1 is LNHNV, CDR2 YYDKDF (reference sequence). The length of the CDR3 is 13 residues. CDR3 amino acids: CATSRDPGDTQYF. CDR3 nucleotides: TGTGCCACCAGCCGCGATCCCGGGGATACGCAGTATTTT.

This clonotype was seen a few times. The chain couples TRBV18 to TRBJ2-7, with 10 bases matching TRBD2. V trimming: 6 bases; J trimming: 3 bases; junction bases outside the gene matches: 8. The germline gives CDR1 KGHSH, CDR2 LQKENI. This CDR3 spans 15 amino acids. The CDR3 nucleotides are TGTGCCAGCTCTCCCCTAGCGGGGGAGAACTACGAGCAGTACTTC. Protein: CASSPLAGENYEQYF.

This clonotype appeared many times. The chain has TRBV12-3 or TRBV12-4 and TRBJ2-3; D is unresolved. CDR3 length equals 15 residues. Trimming took off 6 bases at V and 1 base at J, with 14 bases between the two ends. CDR3: CASSSLLSRTDTQYF. For the CDR3, the DNA is TGTGCCAGCAGCAGTTTACTGTCGCGCACAGATACGCAGTATTTT.

This clonotype was observed a handful of times. The chain has TRBV20-1 and TRBJ2-7, with 7 bases aligning to TRBD1. CDR1 is DFQATT, CDR2 SNEGSKA, per germline (reference sequence). V shed 6 bases and J 0 bases; nucleotides not matched to a gene: 8. There are 14 residues in the CDR3. CDR3 loop: CSASDRAGSYEQYF. In DNA, the CDR3 is TGCAGTGCCAGCGACAGGGCGGGCTCCTACGAGCAGTACTTC.

Relative to its sample, this clonotype is medium-sized. The CDR3 sequence: CASSLGPSGDGEKLFF. The CDR3 bases are TGCGCCAGCAGCTTGGGTCCGTCGGGAGATGGGGAAAAACTGTTTTTT. The rearrangement uses TRBV5-1 and TRBJ1-4; unclear D gene. Trimming removed 0 bases at V and 8 bases at J, with 17 bases between. Germline CDR1 reads SGHRS; CDR2 reads YFSETQ. This CDR3 is 16 amino acids long.